This TCR beta chain was recorded in a study of blood T cell repertoires in COVID-19 (dated by TCRdb to 2019 to 2021). About the investigation overall: Samples from collaborators originated in the United States, Italy and Spain and spanned both the acute and convalescent phases of COVID-19. The material from the prospective study consisted of cDNA or gDNA derived from T cells, B-cell-depleted T cells, or PBMCs. The dataset comprised deeply sampled blood TCRbeta repertoires from subjects exposed to, actively infected with, or recovered from COVID-19. The repertoires were released in a freely available public database intended as a resource for research on the immune response to SARS-CoV-2. The samples were drawn from the first 160 participants of the ongoing ImmuneRACE study and from 950 to 1,500 subjects provided by 6 global collaborators. A de-identified subject ID, COVID-19 status, age in years and sex were almost always included in the sample metadata. HLA class I and class II types, where available, came from metadata supplied by the sample provider rather than from assay-based typing.

The collaborating institutions used their own protocols to collect whole blood in K2EDTA tubes. Collaborator samples were shipped for TCRbeta analysis as frozen whole blood, isolated PBMCs, or DNA extracted from either sample type. Details on this clone: No antigen is known for it. Qualities for individual bases were not recorded, and no much larger clone is one base off.

Looking up the germline V gene yields CDR1 SQVTM and CDR2 ANQGSEA. Trimming leaves V shorter by 4 bases and J shorter by 0 bases, with the junction holding 8 bases beyond the gene matches. Reading from cysteine to phenylalanine, the CDR3 counts 16 amino acids. Only CDR3 DNA remains: 48 bases, in frame from the first base. The paper as a whole reports these results and caveats: The quantity of clinical and demographic metadata differed by source and by participant and was supplied without curation.

The immunoSEQ Assay, a bias-controlled multiplex PCR, was used to amplify TCRbeta CDR3 regions from genomic DNA. The original methods were these. The number of nucleated cells in each sample was estimated from the amplification of reference gene primers within the assay. To quantify the absolute abundance of each unique TCRbeta CDR3 rearrangement, sequence reads were collapsed and filtered. Productive Simpson clonality was computed per sample as the square root of Simpson's diversity index over productive rearrangements. The immuneACCESS repertoire file appears here via TCRdb, limited to in-frame rearrangements. These files lack a portion of the clones; in checked studies, under half of the deficit traces to unresolved V genes, and the cause of the others is not known. V and J calls and clone size follow that table, whereas D and trimming were derived from the DNA. The sample records about 190,000 clones, around 79% of which are singletons. The top ten clones comprise 17% of the sample.

The rearrangement joined TRBV29-1 to TRBJ2-7; TRBD2 agrees with 11 junctional bases. The sequencing input was peripheral blood. This clonotype was sampled from a man aged 55 to 70 with active or convalescent COVID-19. The CDR3 amino acid sequence is: CSVVGPSGRPSYEQYF. The DNA is as follows: TGCAGCGTTGTGGGCCCTAGCGGGAGGCCCTCCTACGAGCAGTACTTC.